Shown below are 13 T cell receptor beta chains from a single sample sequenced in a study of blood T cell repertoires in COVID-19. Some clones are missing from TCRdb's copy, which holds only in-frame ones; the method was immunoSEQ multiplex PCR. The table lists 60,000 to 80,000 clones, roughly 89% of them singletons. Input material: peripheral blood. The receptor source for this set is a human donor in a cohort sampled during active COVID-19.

As DNA, the CDR3 is TGCGCCAGCAGCCTTCCGACAGGGGCGAACACTGAAGCTTTCTTT. This codes for CASSLPTGANTEAFF. The chain combines TRBV5-1 with TRBJ1-1, with 8 bases lining up with TRBD1. V was clipped by 4 bases and J by 1 base; unmatched bases: 6. The length of the CDR3 is 15 residues. Germline V gene data show CDR1 as SGHRS and CDR2 as YFSETQ.

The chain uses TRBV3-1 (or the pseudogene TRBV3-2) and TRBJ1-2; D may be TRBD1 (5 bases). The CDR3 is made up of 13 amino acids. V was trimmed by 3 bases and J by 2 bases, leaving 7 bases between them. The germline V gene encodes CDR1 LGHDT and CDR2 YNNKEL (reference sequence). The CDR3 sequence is CASSHAGNYGYTF. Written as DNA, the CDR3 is TGTGCCAGCAGCCACGCAGGGAACTATGGCTACACCTTC.

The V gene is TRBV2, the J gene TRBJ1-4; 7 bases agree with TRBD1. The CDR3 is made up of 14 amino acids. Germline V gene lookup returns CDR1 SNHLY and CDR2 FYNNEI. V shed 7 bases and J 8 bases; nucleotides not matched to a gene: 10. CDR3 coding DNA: TGTGCCAGCACTAGGACAGGCCGGAGGGAAAAACTGTTTTTT. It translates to CASTRTGRREKLFF. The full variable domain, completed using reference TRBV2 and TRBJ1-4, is EPEVTQTPSHQVTQMGQEVILRCVPISNHLYFYWYRQILGQKVEFLVSFYNNEISEKSEIFDDQFSVERPDGSNFTLKIRSTKLEDSAMYFCASTRTGRREKLFFGSGTQLSVL.

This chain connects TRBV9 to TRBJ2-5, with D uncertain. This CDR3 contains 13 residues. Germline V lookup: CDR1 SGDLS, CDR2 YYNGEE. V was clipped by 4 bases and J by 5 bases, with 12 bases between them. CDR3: CASSPYYRETQYF. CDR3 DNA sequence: TGTGCCAGCAGCCCCTATTATCGGGAGACCCAGTACTTC.

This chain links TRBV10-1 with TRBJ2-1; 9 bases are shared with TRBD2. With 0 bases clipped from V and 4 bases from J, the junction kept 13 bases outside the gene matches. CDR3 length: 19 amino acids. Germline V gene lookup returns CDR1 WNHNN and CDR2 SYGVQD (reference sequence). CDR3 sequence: CASSESRLFWTSVYNEQFF. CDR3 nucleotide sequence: TGCGCCAGCAGTGAGTCACGGTTGTTCTGGACTAGCGTATACAATGAGCAGTTCTTC.

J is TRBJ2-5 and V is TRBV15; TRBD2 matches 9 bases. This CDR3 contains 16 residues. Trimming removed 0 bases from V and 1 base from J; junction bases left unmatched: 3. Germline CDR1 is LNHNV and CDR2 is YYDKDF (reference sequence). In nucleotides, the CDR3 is TGTGCCACCAGCAGAGACAGGCGGGGGGGCCAAGAGACCCAGTACTTC. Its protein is CATSRDRRGGQETQYF.

CDR3 bases: TGTGCCAGCGGAACAGGGCCCGTTCTTTATGGCTACACCTTC. Residues: CASGTGPVLYGYTF. V usage is TRBV27 and J usage is TRBJ1-2, with D possibly TRBD1 on 6 matching bases. The CDR3 covers 14 residues. The V end lost 8 bases, the J end lost 5 bases, and 18 bases lay between the germline ends. Germline V gene lookup returns CDR1 MNHEY and CDR2 SMNVEV (reference sequence).

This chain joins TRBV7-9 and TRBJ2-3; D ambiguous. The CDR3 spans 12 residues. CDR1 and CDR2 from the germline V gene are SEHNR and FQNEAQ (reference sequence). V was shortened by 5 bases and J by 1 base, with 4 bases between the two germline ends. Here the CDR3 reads CASSPGTDTQYF. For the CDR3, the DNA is TGTGCCAGCAGCCCTGGCACAGATACGCAGTATTTT. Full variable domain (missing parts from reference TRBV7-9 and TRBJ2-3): DTGVSQNPRHKITKRGQNVTFRCDPISEHNRLYWYRQTLGQGPEFLTYFQNEAQLEKSRLLSDRFSAERPKGSFSTLEIQRTEQGDSAMYLCASSPGTDTQYFGPGTRLTVL.

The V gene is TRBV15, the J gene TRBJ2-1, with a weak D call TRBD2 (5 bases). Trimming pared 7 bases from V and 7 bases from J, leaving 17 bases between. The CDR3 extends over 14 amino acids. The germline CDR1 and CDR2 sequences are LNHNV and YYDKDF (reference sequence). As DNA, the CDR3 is TGTGCCACCACGTTTTCGGGAAAAAGAAATGAGCAGTTCTTC. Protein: CATTFSGKRNEQFF.

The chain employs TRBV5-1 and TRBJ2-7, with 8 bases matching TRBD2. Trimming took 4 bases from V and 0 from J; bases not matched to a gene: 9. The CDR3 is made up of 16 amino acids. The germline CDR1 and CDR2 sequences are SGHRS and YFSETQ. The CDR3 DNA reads TGCGCCAGCAGCAAGCAGACTAGCGTCGCCTCCTACGAGCAGTACTTC. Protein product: CASSKQTSVASYEQYF.

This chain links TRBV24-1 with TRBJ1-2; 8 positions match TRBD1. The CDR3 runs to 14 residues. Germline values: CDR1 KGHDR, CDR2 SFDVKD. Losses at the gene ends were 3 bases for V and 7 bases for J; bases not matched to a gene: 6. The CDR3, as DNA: TGTGCCACCAGTGATGCCCGGACAGGGTTTGGCTACACCTTC. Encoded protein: CATSDARTGFGYTF.

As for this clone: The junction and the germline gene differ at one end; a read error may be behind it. In DNA, the CDR3 is TGTGCTAGCAGCTCCGGGACTAGCGGGAACAATGAGCAGTTCTTC. It encodes CASSSGTSGNNEQFF. This chain connects TRBV7-7 to TRBJ2-1; the match to TRBD2 covers 13 bases. The germline V gene encodes CDR1 SSHAT and CDR2 FNYEAQ (reference sequence). The CDR3 totals 15 residues.

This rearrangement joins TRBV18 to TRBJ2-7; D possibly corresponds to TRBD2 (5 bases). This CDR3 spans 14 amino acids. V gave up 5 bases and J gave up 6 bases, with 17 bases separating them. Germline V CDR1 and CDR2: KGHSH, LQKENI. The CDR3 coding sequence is TGTGCCAGCTCAGCGGCCTATGACTATCGCGAGCAGTACTTC. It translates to CASSAAYDYREQYF.